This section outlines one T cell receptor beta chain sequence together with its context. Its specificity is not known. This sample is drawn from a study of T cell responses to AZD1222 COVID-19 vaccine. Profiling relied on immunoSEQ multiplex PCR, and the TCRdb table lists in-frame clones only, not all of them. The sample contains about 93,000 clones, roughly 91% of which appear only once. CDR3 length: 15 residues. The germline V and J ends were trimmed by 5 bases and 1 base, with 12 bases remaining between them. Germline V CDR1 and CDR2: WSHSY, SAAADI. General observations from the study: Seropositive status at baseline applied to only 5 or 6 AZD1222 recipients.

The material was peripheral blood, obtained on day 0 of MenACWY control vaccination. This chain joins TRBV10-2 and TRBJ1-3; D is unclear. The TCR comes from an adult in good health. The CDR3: CASSIGGSSGNTIYF. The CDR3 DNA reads TGCGCCAGCAGTATTGGCGGGAGTTCTGGAAACACCATATATTTT.